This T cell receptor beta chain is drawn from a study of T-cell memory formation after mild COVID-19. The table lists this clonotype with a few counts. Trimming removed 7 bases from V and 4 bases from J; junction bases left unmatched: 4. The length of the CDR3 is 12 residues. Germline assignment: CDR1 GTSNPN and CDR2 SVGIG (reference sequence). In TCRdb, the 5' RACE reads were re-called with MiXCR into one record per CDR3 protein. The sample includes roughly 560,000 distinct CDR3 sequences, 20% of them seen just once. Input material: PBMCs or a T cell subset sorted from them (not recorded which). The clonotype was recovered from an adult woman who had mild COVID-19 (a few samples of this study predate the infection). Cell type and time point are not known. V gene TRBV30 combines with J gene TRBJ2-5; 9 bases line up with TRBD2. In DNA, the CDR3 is TGTGCCTCGACAGCGGGGGGAGAGACCCAGTACTTC. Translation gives CASTAGGETQYF. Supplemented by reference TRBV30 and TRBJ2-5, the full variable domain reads SQTIHQWPATLVQPVGSPLSLECTVEGTSNPNLYWYRQAAGRGLQLLFYSVGIGQISSEVPQNLSASRPQDRQFILSSKKLLLSDSGFYLCASTAGGETQYFGPGTRLLVL.